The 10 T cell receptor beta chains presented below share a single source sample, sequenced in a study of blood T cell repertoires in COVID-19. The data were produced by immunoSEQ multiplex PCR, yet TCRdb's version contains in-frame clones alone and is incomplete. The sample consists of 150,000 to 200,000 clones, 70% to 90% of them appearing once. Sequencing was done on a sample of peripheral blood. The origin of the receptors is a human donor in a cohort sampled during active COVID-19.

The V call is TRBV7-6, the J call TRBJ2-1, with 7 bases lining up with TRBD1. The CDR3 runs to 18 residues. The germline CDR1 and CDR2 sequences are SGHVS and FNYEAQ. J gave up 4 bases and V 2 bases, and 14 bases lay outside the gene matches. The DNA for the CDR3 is TGTGCCAGCAGCTTACTCCGGTTAAGGGACAGCGTTTACAATGAGCAGTTCTTC. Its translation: CASSLLRLRDSVYNEQFF.

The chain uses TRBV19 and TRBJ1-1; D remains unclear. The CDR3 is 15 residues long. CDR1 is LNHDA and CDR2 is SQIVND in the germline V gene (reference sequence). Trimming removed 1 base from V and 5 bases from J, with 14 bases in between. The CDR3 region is CASSIAGSFITEAFF. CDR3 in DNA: TGTGCCAGTAGTATAGCGGGATCTTTCATAACTGAAGCTTTCTTT. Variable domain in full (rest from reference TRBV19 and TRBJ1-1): DGGITQSPKYLFRKEGQNVTLSCEQNLNHDAMYWYRQDPGQGLRLIYYSQIVNDFQKGDIAEGYSVSREKKESFPLTVTSAQKNPTAFYLCASSIAGSFITEAFFGQGTRLTVV.

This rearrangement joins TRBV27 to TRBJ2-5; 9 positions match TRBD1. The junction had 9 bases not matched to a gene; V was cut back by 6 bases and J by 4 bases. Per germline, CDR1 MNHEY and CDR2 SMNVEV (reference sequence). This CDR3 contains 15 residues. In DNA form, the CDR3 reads TGTGCCAGCAGCTCACCGACAGGGGGTGGAGAGACCCAGTACTTC. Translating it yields CASSSPTGGGETQYF.

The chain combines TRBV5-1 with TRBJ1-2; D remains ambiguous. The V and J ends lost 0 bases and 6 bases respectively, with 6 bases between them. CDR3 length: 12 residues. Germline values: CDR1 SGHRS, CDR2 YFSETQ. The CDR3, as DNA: TGCGCCAGCAGCTTGGCCGGGGATGGCTACACCTTC. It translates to CASSLAGDGYTF.

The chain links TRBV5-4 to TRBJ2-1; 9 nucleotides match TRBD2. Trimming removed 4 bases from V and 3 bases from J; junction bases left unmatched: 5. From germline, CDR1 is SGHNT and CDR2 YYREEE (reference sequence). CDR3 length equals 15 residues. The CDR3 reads CASSRVAGVYNEQFF. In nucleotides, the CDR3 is TGTGCCAGCAGCCGAGTAGCGGGGGTCTACAATGAGCAGTTCTTC.

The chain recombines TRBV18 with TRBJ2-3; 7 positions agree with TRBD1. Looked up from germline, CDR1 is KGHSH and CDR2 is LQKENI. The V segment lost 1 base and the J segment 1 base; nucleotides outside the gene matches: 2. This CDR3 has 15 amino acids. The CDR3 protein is CASSPRQGGTDTQYF. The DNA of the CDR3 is TGTGCCAGCTCACCACGTCAGGGGGGCACAGATACGCAGTATTTT.

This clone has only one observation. The CDR3 DNA reads as TGTGCCAGCAGCGCGGGTAGCACAGATACGCAGTATTTT. Amino acids: CASSAGSTDTQYF. The chain links TRBV5-4 to TRBJ2-3, with a tentative D call TRBD2 (5 bases). Germline-derived CDR1 and CDR2 are SGHNT and YYREEE (reference sequence). The CDR3 consists of 13 residues. V lost 4 bases, J lost 0 bases, and 6 bases lay in between.

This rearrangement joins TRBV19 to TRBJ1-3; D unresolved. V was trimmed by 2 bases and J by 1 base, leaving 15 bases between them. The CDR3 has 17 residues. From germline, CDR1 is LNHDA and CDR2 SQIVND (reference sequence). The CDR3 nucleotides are TGTGCCAGTAGTATACTTCCCCTTTCGACATCTGGAAACACCATATATTTT. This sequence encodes CASSILPLSTSGNTIYF. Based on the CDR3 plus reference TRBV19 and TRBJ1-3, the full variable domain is DGGITQSPKYLFRKEGQNVTLSCEQNLNHDAMYWYRQDPGQGLRLIYYSQIVNDFQKGDIAEGYSVSREKKESFPLTVTSAQKNPTAFYLCASSILPLSTSGNTIYFGEGSWLTVV.

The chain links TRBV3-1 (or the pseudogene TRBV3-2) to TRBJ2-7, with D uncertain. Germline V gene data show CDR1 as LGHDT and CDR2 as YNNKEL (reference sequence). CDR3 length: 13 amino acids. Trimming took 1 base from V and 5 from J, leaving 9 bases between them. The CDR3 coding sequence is TGTGCCAGCAGCCAAGGGGCCAGTAACGAGCAGTACTTC. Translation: CASSQGASNEQYF.

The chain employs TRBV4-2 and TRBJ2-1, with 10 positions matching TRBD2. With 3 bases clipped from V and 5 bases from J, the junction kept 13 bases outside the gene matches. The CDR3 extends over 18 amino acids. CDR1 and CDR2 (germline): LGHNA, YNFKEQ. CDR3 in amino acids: CASSHPLPGLATHNEQFF. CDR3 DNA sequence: TGTGCCAGCAGCCATCCTCTCCCGGGACTAGCGACGCACAATGAGCAGTTCTTC.